This record looks at one T cell receptor (beta chain) sequence and its context. This entry is derived from a study of blood T cell repertoires in COVID-19. Across the whole study: Sample material is recorded as cDNA or gDNA derived from T cells, B-cell-depleted T cells, or PBMCs.

Cohort 3 recovered donors had two negative PCRs, clearance, or symptom resolution. TCRdb's table, derived via immunoSEQ multiplex PCR, lists solely in-frame clones and lacks some. The repertoire has approximately 300,000 clones, about 90% of them found once; the top ten carry roughly a tenth. Trimming took off 3 bases at V and 0 bases at J, with 12 bases between the two ends. Looked up from germline, CDR1 is LNHDA and CDR2 is SQIVND (reference sequence). The CDR3 totals 15 residues. The receptor's source is a woman aged 30 to 39 who had recovered from COVID-19. V is TRBV19 and J is TRBJ2-7; tentatively, D is TRBD2 (5 bases). The sequencing input was PBMCs or T cells enriched from blood (not recorded which). CDR3 sequence reads: CASSMSRESSYEQYF. The DNA of the CDR3 is TGTGCCAGTAGTATGAGTAGGGAGAGCTCCTACGAGCAGTACTTC.